A single sample is the source of the 21 T cell receptor beta chains below, sequenced in a study of cytomegalovirus exposure and HLA in healthy donors. The PCR was carried out with 60 Vbeta primers and 13 Jbeta primers. Sequencing used immunoSEQ multiplex PCR; TCRdb keeps in-frame clones, though not all of them. In the table there are more than 95,000 clones, 64% of which are singletons. Specimen: PBMCs. These TCRs come from a man between 60 and 75 years old in good health and CMV-seronegative.

The J gene is TRBJ1-4, the V gene TRBV9, with 7 bases identical to TRBD1. This CDR3 has 13 residues. The V gene's germline CDR1 is SGDLS and CDR2 YYNGEE. Germline trimming cut 3 bases from V and 8 bases from J; bases unmatched to any gene: 4. CDR3 nucleotides: TGTGCCAGCAGCGGCGCAGGGGGAGAAAAACTGTTTTTT. It codes for CASSGAGGEKLFF.

The count of this clone is one. In DNA, the CDR3 is TGTGCCAGCAGGGTACTAGCGGGGGAGCAGTTCTTC. It is translated as CASRVLAGEQFF. J is TRBJ2-1 and V is TRBV28; 10 nucleotides agree with TRBD2. Per the germline V gene, CDR1 is MDHEN and CDR2 is SYDVKM. The length of the CDR3 is 12 residues. J lost 10 bases, V lost 6 bases, and 3 bases had no gene match.

The V and J genes are TRBV19 and TRBJ2-2; D perhaps matches TRBD2 (5 bases). V was clipped by 3 bases and J by 3 bases, with 14 bases between them. There are 16 residues in the CDR3. Per the germline V gene, CDR1 is LNHDA and CDR2 is SQIVND (reference sequence). The CDR3 sequence is CASSMRVRFDTGELFF. CDR3 bases: TGTGCCAGTAGTATGCGGGTTCGGTTCGACACCGGGGAGCTGTTTTTT.

The chain couples TRBV25-1 to TRBJ1-4; D is unclear. The CDR3 has 15 amino acids. CDR1 is MGHDK, CDR2 SYGVNS, per germline. Deletions cut 1 base from V and 11 bases from J, with 17 bases between. For the CDR3, the DNA is TGTGCCAGCAGTGAATCTGGAGCGGCCGCGGAGAAACTGTTTTTT. Its protein is CASSESGAAAEKLFF.

This chain connects TRBV27 to TRBJ1-2; the match to TRBD1 covers 7 bases. V shed 6 bases, J shed 2 bases, and the junction held 3 bases outside the gene matches. The CDR3 loop spans 13 amino acids. Per germline, CDR1 MNHEY and CDR2 SMNVEV (reference sequence). The CDR3 sequence: CASRRDSNYGYTF. For the CDR3, the DNA is TGTGCCAGCAGGAGGGACAGCAACTATGGCTACACCTTC.

This CDR3 is CASSLALTSGVGGEQFF. As DNA, the CDR3 is TGTGCCAGCAGCTTAGCGCTCACTAGCGGGGTCGGAGGTGAGCAGTTCTTC. The rearrangement uses TRBV7-6 and TRBJ2-1; 10 nucleotides line up with TRBD2. The germline V gene encodes CDR1 SGHVS and CDR2 FNYEAQ. The CDR3 sequence is 17 residues long. The V segment lost 0 bases and the J segment 9 bases; nucleotides outside the gene matches: 11.

This clone was seen more than once but under ten times. In the same sample, other DNA sequences code for this CDR3. The rearrangement uses TRBV2 and TRBJ2-3; 14 positions match TRBD2. The length of the CDR3 is 15 residues. J lost 7 bases, V lost 3 bases, and 3 bases had no gene match. Germline CDR1 SNHLY, CDR2 FYNNEI. CDR3 loop: CASSDGLAGGHTQYF. CDR3 DNA sequence: TGTGCCAGCAGTGACGGACTAGCGGGAGGTCATACGCAGTATTTT.

This chain uses TRBV18 with TRBJ2-3; 9 positions agree with TRBD2. The germline V gene has CDR1 KGHSH and CDR2 LQKENI. The length of the CDR3 is 16 residues. Trimming at V came to 3 bases and at J to 1 base, leaving 5 bases not matched to a gene. CDR3 region: CASSPVAGAGTDTQYF. The CDR3 nucleotides read TGTGCCAGCTCACCCGTAGCGGGAGCGGGCACAGATACGCAGTATTTT.

This clone was seen once. The chain is built from TRBV19 and TRBJ2-2, with 7 bases fitting TRBD1. The CDR3 sequence is 15 residues long. Trimming cost V 5 bases and J 6 bases; bases outside gene matches: 9. The germline V gene has CDR1 LNHDA and CDR2 SQIVND (reference sequence). The CDR3 sequence: CASSSQRGTAGELFF. In DNA form, the CDR3 reads TGTGCCAGTAGTTCCCAAAGGGGGACAGCCGGGGAGCTGTTTTTT.

In this sample, this clone turned up a few times. The chain has TRBV10-3 and TRBJ1-2; a possible D gene is TRBD1 (6 bases). V shed 6 bases and J shed 5 bases, with 22 bases lying between them. Germline CDR1 ENHRY, CDR2 SYGVKD. The CDR3 is made up of 16 amino acids. This CDR3 is CAIRTDNRGHIYGYTF. CDR3 DNA: TGTGCCATCAGGACCGACAATAGGGGACATATATATGGCTACACCTTC.

CDR3: CASSLDRGDEQFF. CDR3 sequence (DNA): TGTGCCAGCAGCCTGGACAGGGGCGATGAGCAGTTCTTC. The rearrangement links TRBV7-7 to TRBJ2-1, with 9 bases aligning to TRBD1. Germline CDR1 and CDR2: SSHAT and FNYEAQ (reference sequence). The CDR3 spans 13 residues. V shed 5 bases, J shed 8 bases, and the junction held 4 bases outside the gene matches.

This sequence joins TRBV2 and TRBJ2-5, with D maybe TRBD1 (6 bases). This CDR3 comprises 12 residues. Germline CDR1 is SNHLY and CDR2 is FYNNEI. V was pared by 9 bases and J by 4 bases, with 12 bases between. As DNA, the CDR3 is TGTGCCAGTACAACAGGGTCAGAGACCCAGTACTTC. Translated: CASTTGSETQYF.

This clone was observed a single time. V gene TRBV5-1 combines with J gene TRBJ2-3, with D possibly TRBD2 on 5 matching bases. Trimming took off 0 bases at V and 3 bases at J, with 11 bases between the two ends. Germline loops: CDR1 SGHRS, CDR2 YFSETQ. This CDR3 has 15 amino acids. CDR3 bases: TGCGCCAGCAGCTTGGGAGGGTTTCCGACAGATACGCAGTATTTT. It is translated as CASSLGGFPTDTQYF.

This clone was found a few times. This chain's CDR3 is CSVEETADRVTNGYTF. In DNA, the CDR3 is TGCAGCGTTGAAGAGACTGCTGACAGGGTAACAAACGGCTACACCTTC. The V gene is TRBV29-1, the J gene TRBJ1-2; 7 bases line up with TRBD1. J lost 8 bases, V lost 0 bases, and 15 bases had no gene match. The CDR3 loop spans 16 amino acids. Germline V gene data show CDR1 as SQVTM and CDR2 as ANQGSEA. Complete variable domain (other parts from reference TRBV29-1 and TRBJ1-2): SAVISQKPSRDICQRGTSLTIQCQVDSQVTMMFWYRQQPGQSLTLIATANQGSEATYESGFVIDKFPISRPNLTFSTLTVSNMSPEDSSIYLCSVEETADRVTNGYTFGSGTRLTVV.

The chain employs TRBV6-5 and TRBJ2-5; TRBD2 aligns across 8 bases. The assigned J gene may be wrong: the sequence end matches TRBJ2-7 better. The CDR3 loop spans 13 amino acids. Looked up from germline, CDR1 is MNHEY and CDR2 is SVGAGI. This CDR3 is CATISGDSYEQYF. CDR3 in DNA: TGTGCCACCATTAGCGGGGACTCCTACGAGCAGTACTTC.

The rearrangement links TRBV28 to TRBJ1-5; TRBD1 matches 10 bases. This CDR3 spans 14 amino acids. Germline assignment: CDR1 MDHEN and CDR2 SYDVKM. J lost 6 bases, V lost 6 bases, and 5 bases had no gene match. DNA for the CDR3: TGTGCCAGCAGGGGGACAGGGGTGATTCAGCCCCAGCATTTT. Translated: CASRGTGVIQPQHF.

This rearrangement joins TRBV28 to TRBJ1-2; TRBD1 might be the D (5 bases). The CDR3 is 14 amino acids. With 6 bases removed from V and 5 bases from J, the gap between germline ends came to 16 bases. Germline CDR1 is MDHEN and CDR2 is SYDVKM. The chain's CDR3 is CASSLRQRGYGYTF. CDR3 DNA: TGTGCCAGCAGCCTTAGACAGCGGGGTTATGGCTACACCTTC.

V gene TRBV5-4 combines with J gene TRBJ2-7; D might be TRBD1 (6 bases). The V gene lost 4 bases and the J gene lost 5 bases, with 16 bases spanning the gap. CDR3 length: 14 amino acids. Germline-derived CDR1 and CDR2 are SGHNT and YYREEE (reference sequence). The CDR3 DNA is TGTGCCAGCAGCGGGGGTGGTGGGGGCAACGAGCAGTACTTC. This gives the protein CASSGGGGGNEQYF.

The chain combines TRBV28 with TRBJ2-7; 7 bases match TRBD1. The CDR3 is 15 residues long. The ends lost 6 bases at V and 2 bases at J; junction bases unmatched: 10. CDR1 is MDHEN and CDR2 is SYDVKM in the germline V gene. CDR3 sequence: CASRVNRGPPYEQYF. Written as DNA, the CDR3 is TGTGCCAGCAGGGTAAACAGGGGCCCCCCCTACGAGCAGTACTTC.

The chain is built from TRBV30 and TRBJ2-3; the match to TRBD2 covers 14 bases. Losses at the gene ends were 2 bases for V and 4 bases for J; bases not matched to a gene: 8. Germline V gene lookup returns CDR1 GTSNPN and CDR2 SVGIG (reference sequence). This CDR3 contains 17 residues. CDR3 sequence reads: CAWSPGLAGARADTQYF. In DNA form, the CDR3 reads TGTGCCTGGAGTCCGGGACTAGCGGGAGCTCGTGCAGATACGCAGTATTTT.

This clone was found a few times. The rearrangement uses TRBV6-5 and TRBJ1-5; unclear D gene. V shed 7 bases and J shed 6 bases, with 13 bases lying between them. The CDR3 has 13 amino acids. Germline V CDR1 and CDR2: MNHEY, SVGAGI. Here the CDR3 reads CASTTAGGQPQHF. CDR3 bases: TGTGCCAGCACCACTGCAGGAGGTCAGCCCCAGCATTTT.